The present entry profiles one T cell receptor (beta chain) with its context. The target antigen is unknown. This sample is drawn from a study of T cells in Graves' hyperthyroidism and ophthalmopathy. In making diagnoses, clinical symptoms, serum thyroxine and TRAb, thyroid ultrasound and orbital computed tomography were all used. Study conclusions and caveats: Ophthalmopathy was distinguished from stable hyperthyroidism by 13 V-J signatures. The majority of expanded thyroid clonotypes above 0.001 also appeared in blood. The model made its ophthalmopathy prediction, and onset followed a median around 6.9 months later.

It was RNA transcripts that yielded the amplified TCR beta CDR3 regions. During a first-round RT-PCR of the TCR CDR3, the HTBI primer set was used. TCRdb used MiXCR to reprocess the multiplex PCR reads, holding one entry per CDR3 protein. The table has some 350,000 distinct CDR3 sequences, approximately 19% seen once. Germline CDR1 is MNHNS and CDR2 is SASEGT. After removal of 10 bases from V and 1 base from J, the junction contained 6 bases not matched to a gene. CDR3 length equals 13 residues. Sequenced material: blood. This receptor was taken from a woman aged 18-30 years with Graves' hyperthyroidism. The genes are TRBV6-1 and TRBJ1-2; TRBD1 agrees at 7 bases. The CDR3 nucleotides are TGTGCCATCGAGACAGGGATTAACTATGGCTACACCTTC. This translates into CAIETGINYGYTF.